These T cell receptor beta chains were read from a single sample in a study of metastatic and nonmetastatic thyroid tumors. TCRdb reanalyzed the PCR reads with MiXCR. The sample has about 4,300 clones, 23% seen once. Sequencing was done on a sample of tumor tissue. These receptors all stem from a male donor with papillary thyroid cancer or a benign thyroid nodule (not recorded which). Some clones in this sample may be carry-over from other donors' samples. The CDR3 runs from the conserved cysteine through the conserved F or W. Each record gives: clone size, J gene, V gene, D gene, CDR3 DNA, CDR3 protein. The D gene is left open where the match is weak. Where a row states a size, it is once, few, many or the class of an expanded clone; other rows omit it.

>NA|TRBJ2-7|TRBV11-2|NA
TGTGCCAGCAGCTTAGCCCAGGCCTACGAGCAGTACTTC
CASSLAQAYEQYF
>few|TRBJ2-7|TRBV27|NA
TGTGCCAGCAGGACTAGTTGGGGACCCTCCTACGAGCAGTACTTC
CASRTSWGPSYEQYF
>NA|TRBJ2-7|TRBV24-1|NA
TGTGCCACCCTCTCCCCGGGGGGCACCTCCTACGAGCAGTACTTC
CATLSPGGTSYEQYF
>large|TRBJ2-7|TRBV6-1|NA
TGTGCCAGCAGTAAACGAAACGAGCAGTACTTC
CASSKRNEQYF
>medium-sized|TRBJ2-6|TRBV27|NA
TGTGCCAGCAGTTTGGGTGGAGGGGCCAACGTCCTGACTTTC
CASSLGGGANVLTF
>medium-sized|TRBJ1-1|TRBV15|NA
TGTGCCACCAGCATGGGAGAGAGGGCAGCTCAGAACACTGAAGCTTTCTTT
CATSMGERAAQNTEAFF
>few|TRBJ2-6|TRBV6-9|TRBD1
TGTGCCAGCAGTTATGGGACAGGGGGCTCCGGGGCCAACGTCCTGACTTTC
CASSYGTGGSGANVLTF
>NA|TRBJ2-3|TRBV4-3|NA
TGCGCCAGCAGCCAAGCCGAATGGGAAGGACGCACAGATACGCAGTATTTT
CASSQAEWEGRTDTQYF
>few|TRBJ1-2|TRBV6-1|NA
TGTGCCAGCAGCCCGGGGGCTGGTGGCTACACCTTC
CASSPGAGGYTF
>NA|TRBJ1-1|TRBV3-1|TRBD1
TGTGCCAGCAGCCAAAGAGGGGGGACAGGGAGGACTGAAGCTTTCTTT
CASSQRGGTGRTEAFF
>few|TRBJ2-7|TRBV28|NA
TGTGCCAGCAGTCGCGCGGATCTAGGTTCCTACGAGCAGTACTTC
CASSRADLGSYEQYF
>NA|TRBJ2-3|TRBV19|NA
TGTGCCAACCCGGGACATCTAGTAGATACGCAGTATTTT
CANPGHLVDTQYF
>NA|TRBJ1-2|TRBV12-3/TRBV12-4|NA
TGTGCCAGCGCTGTGGGTGGCTATGGCTACACCTTC
CASAVGGYGYTF
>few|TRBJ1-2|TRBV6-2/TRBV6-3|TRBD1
TGTGCCAGCAGCGTAGGCTCAGGGGGGGACTATGGCTACACCTTC
CASSVGSGGDYGYTF
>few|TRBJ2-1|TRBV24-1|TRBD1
TGTGCCACCACCCAGACAGGGGCGCCATACAATGAGCAGTTCTTC
CATTQTGAPYNEQFF
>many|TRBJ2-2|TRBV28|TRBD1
TGTGCCAGCAGTTTTCAGGACAGGGGGCGACGAACCGGGGAGCTGTTTTTT
CASSFQDRGRRTGELFF
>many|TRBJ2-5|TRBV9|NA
TGTGCCAGCAGCGTAGGACTGGTGGGTCTTGGAGAGACCCAGTACTTC
CASSVGLVGLGETQYF
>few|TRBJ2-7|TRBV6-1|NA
TGTGCCTCAACGGGTTCCAGCCTAGGGGAGCAGTACTTC
CASTGSSLGEQYF
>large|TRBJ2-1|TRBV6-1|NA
TGTGCCAGCAGTTTCGGAGGAATCCCCTACAATGAGCAGTTCTTC
CASSFGGIPYNEQFF
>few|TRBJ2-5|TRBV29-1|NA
TGCAGCGTTGAATTACCAGGGGTGATGGCCCAGTACTTC
CSVELPGVMAQYF
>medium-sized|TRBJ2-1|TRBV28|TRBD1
TGTGCCAGCAGGGTACCCCCCCCCCGGGACAGGGGGGACAATGAGCAGTTCTTC
CASRVPPPRDRGDNEQFF
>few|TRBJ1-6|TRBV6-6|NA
TGTGCCAGCAGTTACTCCCAGAGGGCCAATTCACCCCTCCACTTT
CASSYSQRANSPLHF
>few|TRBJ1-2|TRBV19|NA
TGTGCCAGTACGGAGACGGACCCACGCTATGGCTACACCTTC
CASTETDPRYGYTF
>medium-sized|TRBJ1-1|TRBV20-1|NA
TGCAGTGCCGTGGCTCGCGAAGCTTTCTTT
CSAVAREAFF
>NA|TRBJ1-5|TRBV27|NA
TGTGCCAGCGCTCGGGGGCGCGGCAATCAGCCCCAGCATTTT
CASARGRGNQPQHF
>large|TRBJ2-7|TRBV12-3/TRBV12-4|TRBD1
TGTGCCAGCAGTTCACAGACCGTGACAGGGAGTCCCTACGAGCAGTACTTC
CASSSQTVTGSPYEQYF
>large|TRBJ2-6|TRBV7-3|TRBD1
TGTGCCAGCAGCTCCGGGACAGACTCTGGGGCCAACGTCCTGACTTTC
CASSSGTDSGANVLTF
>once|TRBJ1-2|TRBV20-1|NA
TGCAGTGCTAGTCAATTGAGTAATGGAGGGGATGGCTACACCTTC
CSASQLSNGGDGYTF
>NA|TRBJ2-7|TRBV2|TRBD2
TGTGCCAGCAGTGACGGGCAACTAGCGGGAGGAGTGCCCTACGAGCAGTACTTC
CASSDGQLAGGVPYEQYF
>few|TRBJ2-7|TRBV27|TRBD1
TGTGCCAGCAGTTTACAACCTCTGGACAGGGGGTGGGAGCAGTACTTC
CASSLQPLDRGWEQYF
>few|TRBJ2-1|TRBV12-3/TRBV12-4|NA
TGTGCCAGCAGTTTAGCCATAAGCTCCTACAATGAGCAGTTCTTC
CASSLAISSYNEQFF
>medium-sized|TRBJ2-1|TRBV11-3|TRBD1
TGTGCCAGCAGCTCCAGGGACAGGGGGTCCTACAATGAGCAGTTCTTC
CASSSRDRGSYNEQFF
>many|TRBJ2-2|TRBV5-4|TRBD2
TGTGCCAGCAGCTTGGTACCTAGCGGGAGTAAGACCGGGGAGCTGTTTTTT
CASSLVPSGSKTGELFF
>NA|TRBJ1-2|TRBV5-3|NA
TGTGCCAGCAGCTTAACTAACTATGGCTACACCTTC
CASSLTNYGYTF
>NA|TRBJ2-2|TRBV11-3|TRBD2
TGTGCCAGCAGCCCACTAGCGGGACCCACCGGGGAGCTGTTTTTT
CASSPLAGPTGELFF
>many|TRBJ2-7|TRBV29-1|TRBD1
TGCAGCGTTGAAGACCGGGACAGGGGGCGCGAGCAGTACTTC
CSVEDRDRGREQYF
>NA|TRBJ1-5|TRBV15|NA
TGTGCCACCAGCAGAGATATCGGCAATCAGCCCCAGCATTTT
CATSRDIGNQPQHF
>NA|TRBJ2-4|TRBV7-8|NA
TGTGCCAGCAGCCCCGAGCGGAACATTCAGTACTTC
CASSPERNIQYF